The present entry profiles one T cell receptor (beta chain) with its context. This clone was counted between two and nine times. Its binding antigen is unknown. No clone much larger than this one lies a single base away; base qualities are absent. Deletion took 1 base off V and 0 bases off J, with a span of 13 bases between the germline ends. The CDR3 runs 17 amino acids, cysteine and phenylalanine included. The sequence is cut down to CDR3 DNA, 51 bases in frame from base 1. Reading the germline V gene (reference sequence) gives CDR1 LNHDA and CDR2 SQIVND. The sample belongs to a study of cytomegalovirus exposure and HLA in healthy donors (dated by TCRdb to the late 2010s). With regard to the full study: According to an earlier analysis of several hundred of the donors, about 179 million T cells yielded 117 million unique TCR beta sequences and approximately 300 Gb of sequence data. The study aimed to test whether signatures of past pathogen exposure could be identified by cataloging public T cell receptors. Alongside the repertoire data, information on donor age, sex, ethnicity and CMV serostatus was compiled. In an earlier analysis of a few hundred of the donors, high-throughput TCR beta sequencing was used to judge whether each TCR beta V gene segment behaved as functional or pseudogenic. A later genetic analysis took genome-wide SNP genotypes for about 55% of the 666 donors and used that subset as a discovery cohort. Every repertoire in the discovery cohort had been generated on one and the same sequencing platform. The genetic ancestry cluster associated with self-reported Caucasian donors included around 76% of the 398 genotyped donors. An early release covering some 640 HLA-typed donors comprised approximately 290 gigabases of sequencing data and roughly 85 million unique TCR sequences. To study patterns of TCR occurrence, a later analysis re-analyzed previously published TCR beta repertoires from 666 donors and added high-resolution HLA genotyping. To predict cytomegalovirus infection status, the study brought together high-throughput TCR immunosequencing, statistical association of individual TCRs with disease status, and machine learning. Roughly five DR-DQ haplotypes were handled as single units for association and clustering because linkage in the cohort was strong. The study used immunosequencing to profile the T cell repertoires of 600 to 850 subjects and linked those repertoires to cytomegalovirus serostatus. Typing coverage differed by locus: A, B, C, DRB1 and DQB1 were typed in roughly 620-630 donors, DQA1 in 500 to 550, DPA1 in around 610, and DPB1 in just under 480. HLA typing included class I and class II loci at four-digit resolution. Among 398 genotyped donors of the cohort, an average of around 240,000 unique TCR beta nucleotide sequences were sequenced per donor, about a sixth of them non-productive. Besides the first cohort of roughly 660 subjects, a separate validation cohort made up of 95 to 150 different subjects was used. Rather than using new phenotypic data, the later analysis identified candidate immune exposures from TCR beta sequences and from how often those sequences occurred across donors.

The cohort consisted of 670 or so healthy bone marrow donors. At the time of sampling, all cohort members were nominally healthy, though unrecorded immune exposures were likely present. The donor was CMV seronegative and was included in the group of about 350 seronegative cohort members. A peripheral blood sample was provided by each donor, and peripheral blood mononuclear cells were used for TCR beta sequencing. Genomic DNA extraction from the blood cell samples was performed with the Qiagen DNeasy Blood Extraction Kit. The method was the immunoSEQ multiplex PCR assay. For the multiplex PCR, a mixture combining 60 forward primers for TCR Vbeta segments and 13 reverse primers for TCR Jbeta segments was used. A multiplex PCR assay on genomic DNA amplified the CDR3 region of rearranged TCR beta genes. The amplified TCR beta libraries were sequenced on the Illumina HiSeq System as 87-base-pair reads. As for the original processing: A later analysis tallied 80 million to 95 million unique TCR beta chains across the 650 to 750 repertoires, and about 10 million of those chains were shared by two or more donors. Raw reads were error-corrected and collapsed into unique sequences by a nearest-neighbor algorithm in which closely related sequences were merged to remove PCR and sequencing errors. V, D and J gene segments were assigned by aligning CDR3 sequences to IMGT reference sequences. For a sequence to be retained, at least a six-nucleotide match to both a V gene segment and a J gene segment was required. Rearrangements were classified as productive when the CDR3 lacked stop codons and remained in frame with V and J, and all other rearrangements were classified as non-productive. CDR3 was defined according to IMGT convention as the region running from the second conserved V-encoded cysteine to the conserved J-encoded phenylalanine. Sequences without an unambiguous match to a single V gene segment were excluded from the earlier analysis of several hundred of the donors. An earlier analysis of almost 600 of the donors classified V segments as functional when productive rearrangements were above 56.7% and as segregating when the standard deviation between donors was above 5%. A statistical classification framework was developed to diagnose cytomegalovirus status using the catalog of TCR beta chain sequences. V and J gene assignment, in a later analysis, came from comparing TCR nucleotide sequences with IMGT/GENE-DB human TR gene sequences. A later analysis assigned CDR3 sequences and most-parsimonious VDJ recombination scenarios with the TCRdist pipeline. A later analysis defined each TCR beta chain by its CDR3 amino acid sequence plus V-gene family, and excluded reads lacking a unique V-gene family. In a later analysis, around 650 highly shared, low-generation-probability nucleotide sequences were removed to address suspected cross-contamination and a sequencing artifact. For each public chain, a later analysis derived a clonal expansion index from normalized ranks of inferred template counts within each repertoire. Generation probabilities in a later analysis came from a VDJ recombination model fitted to out-of-frame rearrangements, and those results were checked against IGoR. In a later analysis, hypergeometric tests were used to score TCR-TCR, TCR-HLA and TCR-CMV co-occurrence, with a repertoire-size bias correction applied to TCR pairs. In a later analysis, false discovery rates were estimated by permuting HLA or CMV assignments 20 times. In a later analysis, co-occurring TCRs were grouped with DBSCAN, and TCRdist sequence similarity was added when clustering was performed within HLA-allele-positive subsets. Co-occurrence clustering excluded repertoires with fewer than 30,000 or more than 120,000 public chains, plus five with anomalous nucleotide sharing. Here the immuneACCESS table is served through TCRdb, limited to in-frame sequences with V and J called. Missing clones are a known gap in these copies; in checked studies unresolved V genes cover under half, and the rest lacks a known reason. Clonal size and the V and J genes are those of that table, whereas D and trimming came from the DNA. This sample lists around 130,000 clones; around 9% were detected once. Approximately 5% of the sample is held by the ten biggest clonotypes.

The research as a whole found: The study gave a list of under 200 TCR beta chains associated with cytomegalovirus. An association between a missense DCLRE1C variant and V-gene and J-gene trimming of TCR beta chains was found in a later genetic analysis and replicated in an independent cohort. The classifier was reported to diagnose cytomegalovirus status with high specificity and sensitivity in both the original cohort and the validation cohort. A later genetic analysis reported fewer N-insertions in productive TCRs among donors in an Asian-associated ancestry cluster than the roughly 720-donor mean. A later analysis associated about 16,000 TCR beta sequences with specific HLA alleles at a false discovery rate of 0.05. HLA typing was unavailable for some donors at each locus, so association tests used only the typed subset. A later analysis found that TCR association rates varied across HLA loci, with DRB1 alleles showing the most associated TCRs and HLA-C alleles the fewest. A later analysis found that most CMV-associated TCR beta chains appeared HLA-restricted, with HLA associations seemingly driven largely by CMV exposure. Several of the top co-occurrence clusters appeared to be linked to parvovirus B19, influenza, CMV and Epstein-Barr virus, according to a later analysis. In a later analysis, HLA-associated TCR beta chains were found to be more clonally expanded and to have lower generation probabilities than equally common non-associated chains. Most TCR sequences were seen in very few donors, while some public TCRs were found in many individuals. Assigning TCR associations to individual alleles was difficult when HLA alleles, especially DR and DQ, strongly co-occurred. Because counts were too low, seventeen rarely observed V segments, including chromosome 9 orphons, were excluded from the earlier analysis of 500 to 700 of the donors. A further reported finding was that TCR beta sequences accurately predicted the HLA-A and HLA-B alleles for most subjects in the first cohort. A few of the identified cytomegalovirus-associated TCR beta chains were confirmed in vitro to be specific for cytomegalovirus antigens. Linkage disequilibrium might explain the correlated functional status among segregating V segments, but an unknown experimental factor could not be excluded. The presence/absence analyses assumed that sequencing depth was roughly uniform across donors, and that assumption may not be true. The only immune exposure information available for the cohort was CMV serostatus. The cohort was sequenced for TCR beta chains only, and without alpha or paired-chain data the features that could be detected were limited. It was suggested by the authors that the approach could potentially be generalized to other disease states and immunological phenotypes. In an earlier analysis of 587 of the donors, most TCR beta V segments appeared in productive rearrangements about 87% or about 30% of the time, broadly matching IMGT annotations. Because the 87-base-pair reads could not distinguish some IMGT-functional V segments, including TRBV6-2 and TRBV6-3, those segments were excluded. A cluster of highly shared sequence variants was judged likely to be a technical artifact of the sequencing pipeline.

The chain was built from TRBV19 and TRBJ2-1; TRBD2 is a possible D gene, resting on 5 matching bases. The clonotype originates from a man aged 40-49 years in good health and CMV-seronegative. Sequenced input: PBMCs. The DNA sequence is given as TGTGCCAGTAGTATAGTAGGGCGGGCGAGCTCCTACAATGAGCAGTTCTTC. The resulting protein is CASSIVGRASSYNEQFF.